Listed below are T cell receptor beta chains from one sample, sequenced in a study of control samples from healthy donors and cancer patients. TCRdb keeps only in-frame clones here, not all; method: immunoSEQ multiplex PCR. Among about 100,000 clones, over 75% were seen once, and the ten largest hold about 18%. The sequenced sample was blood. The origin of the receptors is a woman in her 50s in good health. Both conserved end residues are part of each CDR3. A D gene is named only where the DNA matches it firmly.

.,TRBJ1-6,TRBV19,CASSIERYNSPLHF
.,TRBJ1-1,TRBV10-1,CASSAGTAMNTEAFF
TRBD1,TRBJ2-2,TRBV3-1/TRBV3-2,CASSRQGTGVNTGELFF
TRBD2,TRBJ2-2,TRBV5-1,CASSLSSGHTGELFF
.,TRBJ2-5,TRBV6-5,CASSHVPLQETQYF
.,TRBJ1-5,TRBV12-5,CASGEREPQHF
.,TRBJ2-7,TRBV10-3,CAISDPKGFEQYF
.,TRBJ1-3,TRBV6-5,CASTGTSGNTIYF
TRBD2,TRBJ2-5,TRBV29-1,CSVEPASGRLGETQYF
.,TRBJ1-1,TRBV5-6,CASSILRTENTEAFF
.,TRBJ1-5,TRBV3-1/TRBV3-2,CASSQRGNQPQHF
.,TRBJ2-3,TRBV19,CASSEQRTPGETDTQYF
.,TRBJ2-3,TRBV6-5,CASSHGGSTDTQYF
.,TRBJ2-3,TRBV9,CASSGGNTDTQYF
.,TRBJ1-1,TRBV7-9,CASSLTVNTEAFF
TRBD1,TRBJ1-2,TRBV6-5,CASSYPAGTARFYTF
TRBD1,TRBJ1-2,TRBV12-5,CASGFGTVLVEGYTF
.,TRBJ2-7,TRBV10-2,CASSEGTYEQYF
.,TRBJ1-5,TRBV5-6,CASSLAAEQPQHF
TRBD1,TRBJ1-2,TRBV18,CASSQDPSEGATKYGYTF
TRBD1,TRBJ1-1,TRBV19,CASSTDRIEAFF
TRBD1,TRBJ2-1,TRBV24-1,CATSRQGQASEQFF
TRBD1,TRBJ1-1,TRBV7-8,CASSGDSISEAFF
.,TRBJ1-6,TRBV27,CASSQQGRGSPLHF
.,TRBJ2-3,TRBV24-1,CATSEGGTDTQYF
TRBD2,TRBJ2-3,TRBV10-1,CASSRGTTPPGDTQYF
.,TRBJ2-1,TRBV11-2,CASSDWTKRGNEQFF
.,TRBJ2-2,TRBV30,CAWDNTGELFF
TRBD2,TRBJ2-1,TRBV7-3,CASSPSAGAYNEQFF
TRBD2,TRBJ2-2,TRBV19,CASSIYGGASGELFF
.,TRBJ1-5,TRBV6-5,CASHEGGGRNQPQHF
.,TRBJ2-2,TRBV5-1,CASSLASGWYTGELFF
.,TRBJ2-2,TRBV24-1,CATSDLKNTGELFF
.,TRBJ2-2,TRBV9,CASSYGASLQGGTGELFF
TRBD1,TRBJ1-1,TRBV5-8,CASSWNRGPTTEAFF
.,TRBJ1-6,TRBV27,CASTTGPSIVPLHF
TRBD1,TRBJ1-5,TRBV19,CASSPGTGPIGQPQHF
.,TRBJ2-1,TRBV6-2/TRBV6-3,CASSYRSGAREQFF
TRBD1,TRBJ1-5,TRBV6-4,CASSDPDRRSYSNQPQHF
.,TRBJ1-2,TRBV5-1,CASSLSQGNYGYTF
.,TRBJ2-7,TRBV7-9,CASSLAGTAYEQYF
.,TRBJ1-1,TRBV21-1,CASSREGPYTEAFF
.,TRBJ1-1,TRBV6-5,CASSYSRHAGDTEAFF
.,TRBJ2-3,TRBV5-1,CASSLEGGAAGTQYF
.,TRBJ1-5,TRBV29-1,CSVPGRTSREQHF
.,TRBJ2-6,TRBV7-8,CASRFAVWGNGANVLTF
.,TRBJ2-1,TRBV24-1,CATSRGGSDNEQFF
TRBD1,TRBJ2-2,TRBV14,CASSQDWDRAGELFF
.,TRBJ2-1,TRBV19,CASSHPSWAGSRGEQFF
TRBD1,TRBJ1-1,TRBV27,CASSSRQGKGLGTEAFF
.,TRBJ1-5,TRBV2,CASSSHISSDSNQPQHF
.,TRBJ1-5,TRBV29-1,CSVLLGRGSNQPQHF
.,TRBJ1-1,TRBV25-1,CASSDLTGNTEAFF
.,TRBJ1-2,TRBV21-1,CASSHDRGHGYTF